Following are 17 T cell receptor beta chains from one sample sequenced in a study of shared clonotypes between healthy human individuals. Method: immunoSEQ multiplex PCR; TCRdb's copy keeps in-frame clones and lacks some. The sample carries over 1.4 million clones, approximately 97% recorded once. Sequenced material: naive CD4+ T cells sorted from blood. Documented subset: CD45RA+ positively selected. The receptors were sampled from a man aged 25-45 years in good health.

The chain employs TRBV18 and TRBJ2-1, with 11 bases identical to TRBD2. The CDR3 sequence is 15 residues long. Germline loops: CDR1 KGHSH, CDR2 LQKENI. The V segment lost 4 bases and the J segment 5 bases; nucleotides outside the gene matches: 4. CDR3 DNA sequence: TGTGCCAGCTCACTCTTAGCGGGAGGGGACAATGAGCAGTTCTTC. This encodes CASSLLAGGDNEQFF.

V and J are TRBV5-1 and TRBJ2-4; 10 bases agree with TRBD1. From germline, CDR1 is SGHRS and CDR2 YFSETQ. CDR3 length equals 14 residues. J lost 8 bases, V lost 4 bases, and 6 bases had no gene match. The CDR3 DNA follows: TGCGCCAGCAGCCAAGGACAGGGGGTGGACATTCAGTACTTC. Translation: CASSQGQGVDIQYF.

This chain joins TRBV7-2 and TRBJ2-5; no reliable D call. Trimming shortened V by 1 base and J by 5 bases, and 8 bases separated the two germline ends. This CDR3 region has 13 residues. Germline values: CDR1 SGHTA, CDR2 FQGNSA. The CDR3, as DNA: TGTGCCAGCAGCTTAGGGATAGATGAGACCCAGTACTTC. This gives the protein CASSLGIDETQYF.

This rearrangement joins TRBV11-2 to TRBJ2-7; TRBD2 matches at 10 bases. Germline V CDR1 and CDR2: SGHAT, FQNNGV. V was clipped by 1 base and J by 6 bases; unmatched bases: 6. The CDR3 is 15 residues long. DNA of the CDR3: TGTGCCAGCAGCTTAGTGCGGCTAGCGGGAGTCGAGCAGTACTTC. Its protein product is CASSLVRLAGVEQYF.

This chain joins TRBV5-1 and TRBJ2-1, with 12 bases that match TRBD2. The CDR3 has 15 residues. Trimming cost V 4 bases and J 8 bases; bases outside gene matches: 7. CDR1 SGHRS and CDR2 YFSETQ come from the germline V gene. CDR3 DNA sequence: TGCGCCAGCAGCAGACTAGCGGGAGCGCTCCATGAGCAGTTCTTC. Translating gives CASSRLAGALHEQFF.

For the CDR3, the DNA is TGTGCCAGCAGCTTAGTACCGGGGACTAGCGGGTACACTAATACGCAGTATTTT. It is translated as CASSLVPGTSGYTNTQYF. The J gene is TRBJ2-3, the V gene TRBV7-3; TRBD2 aligns across 12 bases. V lost 2 bases to trimming and J lost 7 bases; unmatched junction nucleotides: 13. The CDR3 is 18 residues long. Per the germline V gene, CDR1 is SGHTA and CDR2 is FQGTGA.

The V gene is TRBV4-3, the J gene TRBJ2-6; D might be TRBD1 (5 bases). This CDR3 contains 15 residues. Germline V gene lookup returns CDR1 LGHNA and CDR2 YSLEER. The germline V and J ends were trimmed by 0 bases and 6 bases, with 9 bases remaining between them. CDR3 loop: CASSQDWTSANVLTF. The CDR3 nucleotides read TGCGCCAGCAGCCAAGATTGGACATCGGCCAACGTCCTGACTTTC.

The genes are TRBV10-1 and TRBJ2-3; 11 nucleotides line up with TRBD2. With 4 bases clipped from V and 0 bases from J, the junction kept 9 bases outside the gene matches. CDR1 and CDR2 from the germline V gene are WNHNN and SYGVQD (reference sequence). The CDR3 contains 18 residues. The CDR3 DNA is TGCGCCAGCAGTGGGACCGGGACTAGCGGACTTAGCACAGATACGCAGTATTTT. Protein: CASSGTGTSGLSTDTQYF.

The chain employs TRBV11-3 and TRBJ2-2; no reliable D call. Germline assignment: CDR1 SGHNT and CDR2 YENEEA. V was clipped by 1 base and J by 6 bases, with 6 bases between them. This CDR3 spans 13 amino acids. CDR3 nucleotides: TGTGCCAGCAGCTTAGTCCCTTCCGGGGAGCTGTTTTTT. Protein product: CASSLVPSGELFF.

J is TRBJ1-1 and V is TRBV7-2, with 7 bases lining up with TRBD1. With V trimmed by 3 bases and J by 2 bases, 3 bases remained unmatched. This CDR3 is 14 amino acids long. Germline values: CDR1 SGHTA, CDR2 FQGNSA. The DNA for the CDR3 is TGTGCCAGCAGCTTTGGGACAGCTAACACTGAAGCTTTCTTT. It encodes CASSFGTANTEAFF.

The chain carries TRBV19 and TRBJ1-1; 7 bases map to TRBD1. Trimming cost V 5 bases and J 1 base; bases outside gene matches: 7. The CDR3 has 15 amino acids. In germline, CDR1 is LNHDA, CDR2 SQIVND (reference sequence). CDR3 amino acids: CASSSPGQANTEAFF. CDR3 sequence (DNA): TGTGCCAGTAGTTCCCCCGGACAGGCGAACACTGAAGCTTTCTTT.

The chain is built from TRBV7-6 and TRBJ2-3; D gene unclear. The germline CDR1 and CDR2 sequences are SGHVS and FNYEAQ. This CDR3 spans 15 amino acids. Trimming removed 1 base from V and 0 bases from J, with 8 bases in between. The CDR3: CASSLGLSSTDTQYF. CDR3 nucleotides: TGTGCCAGCAGCTTAGGGCTTTCTAGCACAGATACGCAGTATTTT.

The V gene is TRBV2, the J gene TRBJ2-1; 11 nucleotides align to TRBD1. The trim removed 8 bases at V and 8 bases at J, leaving 11 bases unmatched. Germline CDR1 reads SNHLY; CDR2 reads FYNNEI. CDR3 length: 15 residues. DNA of the CDR3: TGTGCCAGCCGGGTGGGGACAGGGGGGCAGGATGAGCAGTTCTTC. Its translation: CASRVGTGGQDEQFF.

The J gene is TRBJ2-7, the V gene TRBV27; the match to TRBD2 covers 9 bases. This CDR3 spans 15 amino acids. The germline gives CDR1 MNHEY, CDR2 SMNVEV (reference sequence). The trim removed 3 bases at V and 9 bases at J, leaving 12 bases unmatched. In DNA form, the CDR3 reads TGTGCCAGCAGTTTCGCGACTAGCGGACACAAGGTGCAGTACTTC. Translated: CASSFATSGHKVQYF.

The chain joins TRBV10-2 to TRBJ2-3; no reliable D call. The CDR3 has 16 amino acids. CDR1 WSHSY and CDR2 SAAADI come from the germline V gene. The V end was cut by 2 bases, the J end by 1 base, with 13 bases between. CDR3 sequence: CASSETPIFGTDTQYF. In DNA form, the CDR3 reads TGCGCCAGCAGTGAGACCCCTATTTTCGGCACAGATACGCAGTATTTT.

This chain uses TRBV11-1 with TRBJ1-1; 12 nucleotides line up with TRBD1. This CDR3 region has 17 residues. Germline CDR1 reads SGHAT; CDR2 reads FQDESV (reference sequence). Unmatched junction bases numbered 9, after V lost 1 base and J lost 6 bases. Written as DNA, the CDR3 is TGTGCCAGCAGCTTAGTCGGGCTCGGGACAGGGGGCCCTGAAGCTTTCTTT. It is translated as CASSLVGLGTGGPEAFF.

V gene TRBV12-5 combines with J gene TRBJ1-3; 9 nucleotides line up with TRBD1. CDR1 and CDR2 (germline): LGHNT, FRNRAP. The CDR3 consists of 15 residues. Trimming removed 6 bases from V and 4 bases from J; junction bases left unmatched: 7. The DNA for the CDR3 is TGTGCTAGTGGCCACGAAACAGGGGGCGGAAACACCATATATTTT. Amino acids: CASGHETGGGNTIYF.